Presented here are 24 T cell receptor beta chains from one specimen sequenced in a study of Ad26.COV2.S vaccination and SARS-CoV-2 variants. Noted treatment: about 20 received Ad26.COV2.S at low or high dose, single or two shots; 5 received placebo; per-sample allocation not given. The study sampled participants on day 63 after the first vaccine or placebo injection. TCRdb's copy holds only in-frame clones and misses some; the assay was immunoSEQ multiplex PCR. This table has roughly 300,000 clones, roughly nine tenths appearing once. The material was peripheral blood, obtained in a trial of Ad26.COV2.S vaccine versus placebo. The receptors shown here come from a person aged 18-65 years who received the Ad26.COV2.S COVID-19 vaccine or a placebo.

This clone was observed a single time. J is TRBJ2-7 and V is TRBV7-2; D is unclear. Germline V gene data show CDR1 as SGHTA and CDR2 as FQGNSA. The CDR3 sequence is 13 residues long. The V end lost 6 bases, the J end lost 7 bases, and 16 bases lay between the germline ends. DNA of the CDR3: TGTGCCAGCAGATATTCCGGGCTTCGGGAGCAGTACTTC. Protein sequence: CASRYSGLREQYF.

This clone was counted only a few times. The chain has TRBV15 and TRBJ2-1; D is perhaps TRBD2 (7 bases). Per the germline V gene, CDR1 is LNHNV and CDR2 is YYDKDF (reference sequence). Trimming removed 0 bases at V and 6 bases at J, with 12 bases between. The CDR3 is 15 residues long. CDR3 coding DNA: TGTGCCACCAGCAGAGAAGGGGGGGCCACCAATGAGCAGTTCTTC. This translates into CATSREGGATNEQFF. Drawing the rest from reference TRBV15 and TRBJ2-1, the complete variable domain is DAMVIQNPRYQVTQFGKPVTLSCSQTLNHNVMYWYQQKSSQAPKLLFHYYDKDFNNEADTPDNFQSRRPNTSFCFLDIRSPGLGDTAMYLCATSREGGATNEQFFGPGTRLTVL.

The rearrangement uses TRBV7-2 and TRBJ1-2; D not resolved. The CDR3 extends over 16 amino acids. V lost 1 base and J 1 base, leaving 13 bases between the germline ends. The V gene's germline CDR1 is SGHTA and CDR2 FQGNSA. CDR3 protein: CASSLDAAGLNYGYTF. Here the CDR3 DNA reads TGTGCCAGCAGCTTAGATGCGGCAGGTCTTAACTATGGCTACACCTTC.

The chain uses TRBV5-4 and TRBJ2-2; the match to TRBD2 covers 11 bases. Germline CDR1 is SGHNT and CDR2 is YYREEE (reference sequence). This CDR3 contains 18 residues. V trimming: 0 bases; J trimming: 0 bases; junction bases outside the gene matches: 4. The CDR3 protein is CASSLGAGLAANTGELFF. CDR3 nucleotide sequence: TGTGCCAGCAGCTTGGGGGCGGGACTAGCGGCGAACACCGGGGAGCTGTTTTTT.

The rearrangement joins TRBV12-5 to TRBJ2-1; 8 bases are shared with TRBD2. The CDR3 totals 21 residues. The V gene end was trimmed by 0 bases and the J gene end by 0 bases; junction bases not matched to a gene: 16. From germline, CDR1 is LGHNT and CDR2 FRNRAP. This CDR3 is CASGLVLAELTRRTSYNEQFF. DNA for the CDR3: TGTGCTAGTGGTTTGGTACTAGCGGAACTTACCCGTAGGACCTCCTACAATGAGCAGTTCTTC.

The chain is built from TRBV5-1 and TRBJ1-4; 8 bases fit TRBD1. The V and J ends lost 2 bases and 5 bases, in that order; junction bases with no gene match: 5. Germline loops: CDR1 SGHRS, CDR2 YFSETQ. The length of the CDR3 is 15 residues. The CDR3 is CASSFTGGWNEKLFF. For the CDR3, the DNA is TGCGCCAGCAGCTTCACAGGGGGGTGGAATGAAAAACTGTTTTTT.

This clone was seen only once. The V and J genes are TRBV19 and TRBJ1-4, with D uncertain. Germline V gives CDR1 LNHDA, CDR2 SQIVND (reference sequence). The CDR3 sequence is 14 residues long. V dropped 7 bases and J dropped 7 bases, with 16 bases sitting between them. CDR3 sequence: CASNDPGEGEKLFF. CDR3 bases: TGTGCCAGTAACGATCCGGGAGAGGGTGAAAAACTGTTTTTT.

CDR3 residues: CASRGVHNEQFF. CDR3 nucleotides: TGTGCCAGCAGGGGGGTTCACAATGAGCAGTTCTTC. The rearrangement uses TRBV25-1 and TRBJ2-1; tentatively, D is TRBD1 or TRBD2 (5 bases each). V lost 6 bases to trimming and J lost 5 bases, with 8 bases between them. CDR3 size: 12 residues. Per the germline V gene, CDR1 is MGHDK and CDR2 is SYGVNS.

CDR3 sequence: CAWSTRTGSEQYF. CDR3 nucleotide sequence: TGTGCCTGGAGTACCAGGACAGGTAGTGAGCAGTACTTC. V usage is TRBV30 and J usage is TRBJ2-7; 7 bases are shared with TRBD1. This CDR3 spans 13 amino acids. CDR1 and CDR2 from the germline V gene are GTSNPN and SVGIG (reference sequence). The ends lost 2 bases at V and 7 bases at J; junction bases unmatched: 8.

The rearrangement uses TRBV6-6 and TRBJ2-1, with D possibly matching TRBD1 (6 bases). The V gene's germline CDR1 is MNHNY and CDR2 SVGAGI (reference sequence). This CDR3 has 14 amino acids. Trimming stripped 2 bases from V and 4 bases from J, with 9 bases between. DNA for the CDR3: TGTGCCAGCAGTTACCTGGACAGTTACAATGAGCAGTTCTTC. This codes for CASSYLDSYNEQFF.

The chain employs TRBV5-1 and TRBJ1-1; D is unclear. Trimming cost V 4 bases and J 7 bases, with 11 bases left between them. CDR1 is SGHRS and CDR2 is YFSETQ in the germline V gene. There are 12 residues in the CDR3. CDR3 sequence: CASSPRGSEAFF. The CDR3 DNA is TGCGCCAGCAGCCCACGCGGCAGTGAAGCTTTCTTT.

This chain connects TRBV4-3 to TRBJ2-7; 9 nucleotides match TRBD2. The CDR3 spans 16 residues. CDR1 and CDR2 from the germline V gene are LGHNA and YSLEER. V shed 6 bases and J 2 bases; nucleotides not matched to a gene: 11. CDR3 sequence: CASRRTSGPGAYEQYF. In DNA form, the CDR3 reads TGCGCCAGCAGACGTACTAGCGGGCCTGGGGCCTACGAGCAGTACTTC.

This chain uses TRBV2 with TRBJ1-6, with 7 nucleotides matching TRBD1. V trimming: 6 bases; J trimming: 7 bases; junction bases outside the gene matches: 9. The CDR3 runs to 15 residues. Germline V gives CDR1 SNHLY, CDR2 FYNNEI. The CDR3 region has the DNA TGTGCCAGCAGCACCGGACAGGTTAGAAATTCACCCCTCCACTTT. Translated: CASSTGQVRNSPLHF.

The rearrangement links TRBV4-1 to TRBJ2-2, with D possibly matching TRBD1 (6 bases). The CDR3 totals 15 residues. The V and J ends lost 1 base and 6 bases respectively, with 12 bases between them. Looked up from germline, CDR1 is MGHRA and CDR2 is YSYEKL. CDR3 nucleotides: TGCGCCAGCAGCCAAGGCTGGGCAGGGGCCGGGGAGCTGTTTTTT. This encodes CASSQGWAGAGELFF.

V and J are TRBV11-2 and TRBJ2-7, with 9 positions matching TRBD2. The CDR3 consists of 17 residues. Germline-derived CDR1 and CDR2 are SGHAT and FQNNGV. J gave up 3 bases and V 1 base, and 10 bases lay outside the gene matches. CDR3 sequence (DNA): TGTGCCAGCAGCTTAGTTATGGCTAGCGGGACAAACTACGAGCAGTACTTC. It encodes CASSLVMASGTNYEQYF.

The chain combines TRBV7-9 with TRBJ2-7; 9 positions match TRBD1. The CDR3 length is 14 residues. Germline CDR1 and CDR2: SEHNR and FQNEAQ (reference sequence). J lost 4 bases, V lost 5 bases, and 6 bases had no gene match. CDR3 residues: CASSPRTGDYEQYF. CDR3 DNA sequence: TGTGCCAGCAGCCCCAGGACAGGGGATTACGAGCAGTACTTC.

The chain has TRBV6-5 and TRBJ2-3; weak D call: TRBD2 (5 bases). CDR1 and CDR2 (germline): MNHEY, SVGAGI. The CDR3 contains 15 residues. The CDR3 nucleotides read TGTGCTTCTATGGCCGAGCGGTTGAGCACAGATACGCAGTATTTT. This codes for CASMAERLSTDTQYF.

The chain links TRBV27 to TRBJ1-2; 8 bases match TRBD1. V shed 2 bases, J shed 4 bases, and the junction held 6 bases outside the gene matches. The CDR3 has 15 residues. CDR1 is MNHEY, CDR2 SMNVEV, per germline (reference sequence). The CDR3 is CASSLIGQGGYGYTF. DNA for the CDR3: TGTGCCAGCAGTTTAATCGGACAGGGAGGCTATGGCTACACCTTC.

As to this clone: Given a much more abundant clone one base away, this may be a read error. Other nucleotide sequences from this sample produce the same CDR3. This sequence joins TRBV6-5 and TRBJ1-1; 8 bases fit TRBD1. Germline loops: CDR1 MNHEY, CDR2 SVGAGI. J lost 1 base, V lost 6 bases, and 1 base had no gene match. The CDR3 is made up of 13 amino acids. CDR3 sequence: CASSDRGNTEAFF. The CDR3 nucleotides read TGTGCCAGCAGCGACAGGGGGAACACTGAAGCTTTCTTT.

The chain has TRBV3-1 (or the pseudogene TRBV3-2) and TRBJ2-3; 12 bases line up with TRBD2. Losses at the gene ends were 1 base for V and 7 bases for J; bases not matched to a gene: 9. The CDR3 is made up of 17 amino acids. The germline V gene has CDR1 LGHDT and CDR2 YNNKEL (reference sequence). In nucleotides, the CDR3 is TGTGCCAGCAGCCAAGCGGGACTAGCGGGCATGTTAAATACGCAGTATTTT. Protein product: CASSQAGLAGMLNTQYF.

V is TRBV5-1 and J is TRBJ2-7, with D perhaps TRBD1 or TRBD2 (5 bases each). The CDR3 is 15 amino acids. Trimming pared 3 bases from V and 0 bases from J, leaving 13 bases between. Germline lookup yields CDR1 SGHRS and CDR2 YFSETQ. This CDR3 is CASSSNAGTSYEQYF. The CDR3 DNA follows: TGCGCCAGCAGCTCCAACGCAGGGACCTCCTACGAGCAGTACTTC.

V gene TRBV28 combines with J gene TRBJ1-2; D ambiguous. Germline V CDR1 and CDR2: MDHEN, SYDVKM. Deletions cut 3 bases from V and 0 bases from J, with 8 bases between. This CDR3 region has 14 residues. CDR3 in DNA: TGTGCCAGCAGTTTCGGGAGAACTAACTATGGCTACACCTTC. Its protein is CASSFGRTNYGYTF.

For this clone: It may be a read error: a sequence one base away is much more abundant. This chain links TRBV5-6 with TRBJ2-7; D remains ambiguous. CDR3 length equals 12 residues. Germline V gene lookup returns CDR1 SGHDT and CDR2 YYEEEE. V dropped 2 bases and J dropped 0 bases, with 3 bases sitting between them. The chain's CDR3 is CASSLNSYEQYF. CDR3 nucleotide sequence: TGTGCCAGCAGCTTAAACTCCTACGAGCAGTACTTC.

The CDR3: CASSPGRAGGFETQYF. The CDR3 bases are TGCGCCAGCAGCCCTGGAAGGGCAGGGGGATTTGAGACCCAGTACTTC. This chain joins TRBV5-1 and TRBJ2-5; 7 bases map to TRBD1. Germline V gene sequence: CDR1 SGHRS, CDR2 YFSETQ. This CDR3 region has 16 residues. Trimming cost V 4 bases and J 5 bases; bases outside gene matches: 14.